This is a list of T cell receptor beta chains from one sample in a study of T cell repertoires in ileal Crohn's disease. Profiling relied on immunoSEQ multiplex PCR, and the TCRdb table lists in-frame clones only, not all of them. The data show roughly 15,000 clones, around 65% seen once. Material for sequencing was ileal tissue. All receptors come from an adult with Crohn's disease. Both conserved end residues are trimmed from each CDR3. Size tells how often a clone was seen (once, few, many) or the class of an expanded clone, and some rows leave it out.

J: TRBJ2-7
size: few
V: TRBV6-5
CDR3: ASSRGATYEQY

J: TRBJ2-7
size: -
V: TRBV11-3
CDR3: ASSSAAESPYEQY

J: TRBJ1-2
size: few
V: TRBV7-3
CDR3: ASSLNPGYGYT

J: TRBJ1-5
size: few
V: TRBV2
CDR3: ASSEDRGGQPQH

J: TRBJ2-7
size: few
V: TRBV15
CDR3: ATSRDKGSLSYEQY

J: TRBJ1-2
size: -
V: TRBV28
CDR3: ALGGGVINYGYT

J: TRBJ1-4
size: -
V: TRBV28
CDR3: ASSLTGQGGEKLF

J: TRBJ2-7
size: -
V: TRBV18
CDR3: ASSPPSRNYEQY

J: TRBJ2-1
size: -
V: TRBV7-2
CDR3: ASIPGGDYNEQF

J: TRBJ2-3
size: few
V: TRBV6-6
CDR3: ASSSPASGSPDTQY

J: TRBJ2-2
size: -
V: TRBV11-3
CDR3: ASSPRTGDTGELF

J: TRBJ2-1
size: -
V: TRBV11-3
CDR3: ASSLVASGYNEQF

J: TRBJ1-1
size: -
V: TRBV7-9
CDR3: ASSLQINTEAF

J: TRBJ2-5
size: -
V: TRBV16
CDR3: ASSQSTVQETQY

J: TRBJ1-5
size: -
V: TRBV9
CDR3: ASSTGTGPLQPQH

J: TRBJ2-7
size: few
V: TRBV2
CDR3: ASSARQGGSYEQY

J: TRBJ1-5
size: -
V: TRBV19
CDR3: ASSIRQDQPQH

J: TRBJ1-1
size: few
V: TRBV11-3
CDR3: ASSPGGQRRTEAF

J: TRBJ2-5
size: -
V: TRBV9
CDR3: ASSVGLAVQETQY

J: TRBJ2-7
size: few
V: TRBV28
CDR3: ASSYQGYEQY

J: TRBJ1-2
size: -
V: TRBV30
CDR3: AWLTGGAPVGGYT

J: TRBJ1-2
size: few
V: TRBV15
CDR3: ATSTGGTGARGYT

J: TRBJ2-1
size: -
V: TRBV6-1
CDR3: ASSVRQGSSYNEQF

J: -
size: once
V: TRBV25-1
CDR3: ASSEGRGAYEQY

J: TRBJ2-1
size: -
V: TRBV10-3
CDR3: AISGQGSYNEQF

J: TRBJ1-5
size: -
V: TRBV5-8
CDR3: ASSRTGTGSNQPQH

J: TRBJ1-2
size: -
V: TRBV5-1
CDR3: ASSLWGGAIYGYT

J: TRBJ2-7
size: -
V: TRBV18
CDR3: ASSPAGLEQY

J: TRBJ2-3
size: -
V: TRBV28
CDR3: ASSFPGGGLRTDTQY

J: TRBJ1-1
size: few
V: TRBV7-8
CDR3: ASSPYGGEAF

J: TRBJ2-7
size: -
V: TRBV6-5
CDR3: ASSYSADSSYEQY

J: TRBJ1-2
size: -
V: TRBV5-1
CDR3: ASSLGQGADGYT

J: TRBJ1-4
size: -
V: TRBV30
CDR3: AWSARSNEKLF

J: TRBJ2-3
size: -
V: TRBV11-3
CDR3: ASSSLATSTDTQY

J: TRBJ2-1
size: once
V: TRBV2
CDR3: ASSRPSGKDEQF

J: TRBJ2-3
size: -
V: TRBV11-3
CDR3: ASSGRLARTQY

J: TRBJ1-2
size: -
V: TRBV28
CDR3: ASSLSAGYGYT

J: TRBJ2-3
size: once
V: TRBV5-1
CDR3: ASSFDQGTDTQY

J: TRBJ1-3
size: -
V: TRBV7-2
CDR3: ASSARLSSGNTIY

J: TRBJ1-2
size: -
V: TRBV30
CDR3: AWSVHRSGANYGYT

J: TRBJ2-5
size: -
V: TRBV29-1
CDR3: SVGWRGFQETQY

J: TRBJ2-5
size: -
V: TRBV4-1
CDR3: ASSQGGTGGQETQY

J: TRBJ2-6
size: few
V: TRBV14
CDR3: ASSLLVDGANVLT

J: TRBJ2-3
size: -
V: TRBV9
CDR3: ASSVEVGQGFTDTQY

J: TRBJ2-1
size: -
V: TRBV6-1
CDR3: ASSPTRYNEQF

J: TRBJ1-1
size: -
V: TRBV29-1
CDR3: SVQSTPQKTEAF

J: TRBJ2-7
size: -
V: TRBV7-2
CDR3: ASSLRQGGGPEQY

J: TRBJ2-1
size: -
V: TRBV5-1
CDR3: ASSLRMTSGTSSYNEQF

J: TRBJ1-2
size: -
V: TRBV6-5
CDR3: ASSQGNGYT

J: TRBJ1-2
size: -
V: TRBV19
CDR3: ASREFNYGYT

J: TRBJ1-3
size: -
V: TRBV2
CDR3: ASRTGTGAGNTIY

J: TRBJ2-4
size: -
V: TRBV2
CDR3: ASRPEGQEEY

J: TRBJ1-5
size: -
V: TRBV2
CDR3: ASSENRGNQPQH

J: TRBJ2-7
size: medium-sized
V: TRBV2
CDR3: ASSEFRRGEHSYEQY

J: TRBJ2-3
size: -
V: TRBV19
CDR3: ASSIGLAGWSDTQY